The clone carrying this T cell receptor (beta chain) was seen many times. TCRdb re-called the RT-PCR reads with MiXCR, one entry per CDR3 protein. This table has about 680,000 distinct CDR3 sequences, approximately 15% appearing once. Trimming removed 5 bases from V and 0 bases from J, with 13 bases in between. Germline CDR1 is SQVTM and CDR2 is ANQGSEA. The CDR3 is 15 amino acids. The clonotype comes from a female donor in good health, serving as a healthy control. The chain couples TRBV29-1 to TRBJ2-2; D unresolved. Sequencing input: memory CD4+ T cells from blood. CDR3 sequence: CSVRVWQANTGELFF. The CDR3 nucleotides are TGCAGCGTTCGGGTGTGGCAGGCGAACACCGGGGAGCTGTTTTTT.